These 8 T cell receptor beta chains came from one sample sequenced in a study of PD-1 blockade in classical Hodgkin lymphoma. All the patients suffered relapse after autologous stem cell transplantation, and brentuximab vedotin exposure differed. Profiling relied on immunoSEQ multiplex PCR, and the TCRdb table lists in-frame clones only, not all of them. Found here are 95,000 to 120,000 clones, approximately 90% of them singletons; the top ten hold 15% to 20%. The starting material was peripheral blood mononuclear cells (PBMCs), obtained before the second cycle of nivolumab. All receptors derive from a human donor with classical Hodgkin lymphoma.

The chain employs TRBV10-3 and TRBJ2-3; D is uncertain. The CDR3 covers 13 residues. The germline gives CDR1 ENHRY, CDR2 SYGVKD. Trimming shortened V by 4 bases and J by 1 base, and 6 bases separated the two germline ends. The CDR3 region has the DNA TGTGCCATCAGTGGGGCAGGCACAGATACGCAGTATTTT. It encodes CAISGAGTDTQYF.

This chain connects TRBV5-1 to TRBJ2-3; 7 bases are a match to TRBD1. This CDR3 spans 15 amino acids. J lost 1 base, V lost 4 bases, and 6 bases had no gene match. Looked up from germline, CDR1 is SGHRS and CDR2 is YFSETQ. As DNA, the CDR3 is TGCGCCAGCAGCCTCCAGGGACAGCGCACAGATACGCAGTATTTT. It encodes CASSLQGQRTDTQYF. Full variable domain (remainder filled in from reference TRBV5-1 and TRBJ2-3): KAGVTQTPRYLIKTRGQQVTLSCSPISGHRSVSWYQQTPGQGLQFLFEYFSETQRNKGNFPGRFSGRQFSNSRSEMNVSTLELGDSALYLCASSLQGQRTDTQYFGPGTRLTVL.

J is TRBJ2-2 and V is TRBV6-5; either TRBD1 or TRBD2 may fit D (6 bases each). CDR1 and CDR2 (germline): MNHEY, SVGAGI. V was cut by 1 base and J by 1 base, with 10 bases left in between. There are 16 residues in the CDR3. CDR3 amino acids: CASSYLAGQNTGELFF. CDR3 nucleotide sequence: TGTGCCAGCAGTTACTTGGCGGGACAGAACACCGGGGAGCTGTTTTTT.

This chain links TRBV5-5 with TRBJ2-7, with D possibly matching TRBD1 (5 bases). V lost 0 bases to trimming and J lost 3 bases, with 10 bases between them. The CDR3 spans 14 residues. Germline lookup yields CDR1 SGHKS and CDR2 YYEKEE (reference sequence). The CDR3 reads CASSLGGRDYEQYF. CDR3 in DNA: TGTGCCAGCAGCTTGGGGGGCAGGGACTACGAGCAGTACTTC.

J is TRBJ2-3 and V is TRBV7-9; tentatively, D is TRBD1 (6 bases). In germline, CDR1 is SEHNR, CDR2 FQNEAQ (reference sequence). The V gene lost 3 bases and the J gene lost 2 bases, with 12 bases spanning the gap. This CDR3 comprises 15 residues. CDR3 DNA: TGTGCCAGCAGCTTGTTTAGGGACAACACAGATACGCAGTATTTT. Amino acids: CASSLFRDNTDTQYF.

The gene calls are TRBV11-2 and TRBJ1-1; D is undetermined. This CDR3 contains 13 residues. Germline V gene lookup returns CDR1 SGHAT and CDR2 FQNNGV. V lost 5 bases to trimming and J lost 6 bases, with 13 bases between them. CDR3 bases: TGTGCCAGCAGCCCCCTCGGGAAGGCTGAAGCTTTCTTT. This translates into CASSPLGKAEAFF.

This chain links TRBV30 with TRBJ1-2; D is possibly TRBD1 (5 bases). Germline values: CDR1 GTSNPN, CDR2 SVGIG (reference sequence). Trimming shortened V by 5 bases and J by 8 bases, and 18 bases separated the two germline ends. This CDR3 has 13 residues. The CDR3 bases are TGTGCCTGGTGGGGAAGGGGAGATGAGGGCTACACCTTC. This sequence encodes CAWWGRGDEGYTF.

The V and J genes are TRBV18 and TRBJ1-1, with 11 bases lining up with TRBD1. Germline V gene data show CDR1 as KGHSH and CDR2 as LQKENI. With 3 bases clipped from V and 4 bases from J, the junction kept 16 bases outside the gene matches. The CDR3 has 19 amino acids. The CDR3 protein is CASSPTRIGQGAKGTEAFF. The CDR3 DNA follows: TGTGCCAGCTCACCCACCCGAATAGGACAGGGGGCGAAGGGCACTGAAGCTTTCTTT. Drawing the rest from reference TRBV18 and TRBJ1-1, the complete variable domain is NAGVMQNPRHLVRRRGQEARLRCSPMKGHSHVYWYRQLPEEGLKFMVYLQKENIIDESGMPKERFSAEFPKEGPSILRIQQVVRGDSAAYFCASSPTRIGQGAKGTEAFFGQGTRLTVV.